A selection of T cell receptor beta chains follows, all from one sample in a study of T cells after yellow fever vaccination. Each CDR3 protein is one row after TCRdb ran MiXCR on the 5' RACE reads. Of 620,000 or so distinct CDR3 sequences listed, 17% are singletons. This sample comprised PBMCs, obtained 4 to 5 days after the first yellow fever vaccination. These receptors were taken from a man between 18 and 29 years old who received the YFV17D yellow fever vaccine. The conserved cysteine and the conserved F or W are not part of the CDR3 here.

V	J	CDR3
TRBV10-2	TRBJ1-3	ASWQGLSSGNTIY
TRBV2	TRBJ2-4	ASSEGGAAAKNIQY
TRBV6-5	TRBJ2-5	ASSYSWGEETQY
TRBV20-1	TRBJ2-7	SARDRVVVEQY
TRBV11-2	TRBJ2-5	ASSYPRTSRLQETQY
TRBV4-1	TRBJ1-1	ASSQRATGSDTEAF
TRBV30	TRBJ1-4	AWSPGHRNEKLF
TRBV10-3	TRBJ1-5	AISESGRASGQPQH
TRBV2	TRBJ1-1	ASRGNRNTEAF
TRBV4-2	TRBJ2-2	ASSQAEWNTGELF
TRBV12-3/TRBV12-4	TRBJ2-5	ASSKIPGSQETQY
TRBV19	TRBJ2-5	ASSIAGEYQETQY
TRBV20-1	TRBJ1-1	SARRGNTEAF
TRBV30	TRBJ1-4	AWSGWGTTNEKLF
TRBV29-1	TRBJ2-1	SVEGRGRNEQF
TRBV7-2	TRBJ2-5	ASSYQGTGGETQY
TRBV4-1	TRBJ2-7	ASSLSKPGTGYEQY
TRBV5-1	TRBJ2-7	ASAGTPPSEQY
TRBV25-1	TRBJ2-5	ASSGGTRQETQY
TRBV6-6	TRBJ1-5	ASSWRGNQPQH
TRBV12-3/TRBV12-4	TRBJ1-2	ASTLDGLYGYT
TRBV7-8	TRBJ2-3	ASHFRYTSATDTQY
TRBV19	TRBJ2-6	ASSFPGGLSGANVLT
TRBV3-1	TRBJ2-7	ASSVWDRSYEQY
TRBV7-2	TRBJ1-5	ASSWQGTVNQPQH
TRBV20-1	TRBJ2-3	SASRDSLFVDTQY
TRBV6-2/TRBV6-3	TRBJ2-5	ASTKGQKKETQY